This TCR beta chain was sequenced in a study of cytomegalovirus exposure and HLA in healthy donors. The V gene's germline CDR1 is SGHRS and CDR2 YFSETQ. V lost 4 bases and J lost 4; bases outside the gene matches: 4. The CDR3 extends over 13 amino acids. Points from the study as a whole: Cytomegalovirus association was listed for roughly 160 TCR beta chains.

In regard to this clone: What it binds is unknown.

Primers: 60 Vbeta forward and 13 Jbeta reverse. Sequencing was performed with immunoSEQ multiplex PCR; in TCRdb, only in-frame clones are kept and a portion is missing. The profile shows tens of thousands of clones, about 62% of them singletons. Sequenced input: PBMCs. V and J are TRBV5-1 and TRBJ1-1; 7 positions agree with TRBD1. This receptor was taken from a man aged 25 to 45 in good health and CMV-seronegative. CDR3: CASSLTGVTEAFF. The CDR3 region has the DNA TGCGCCAGCAGCCTAACAGGGGTCACTGAAGCTTTCTTT.